This T cell receptor (beta chain) was documented in a study of shared T cell receptors in the human thymus. This table comes from immunoSEQ multiplex PCR, and its TCRdb copy is limited to in-frame clones, with some not included. Among some 700,000 clones listed, around nine tenths were seen once. V dropped 3 bases and J dropped 6; count of bases not matched to a gene: 13. Looked up from germline, CDR1 is MDHEN and CDR2 is SYDVKM. The CDR3 consists of 18 residues. This sample also belongs to another study, concerning human thymus T cells. As that study records: Resections were taken during corrective heart surgery, and the thymus tissue came from these. Related work showed strongly overlapping thymic repertoires across unrelated individuals.

Source material: thymocytes. This receptor was obtained from a boy in the first two years of life with a congenital heart defect. The genes are TRBV28 and TRBJ2-7, with 14 bases matching TRBD2. The CDR3 DNA reads as TGTGCCAGCAGTTTCCGCCCGGGACTAGCGGGAGAGGGGGCCGAGCAGTACTTC. Translated, it gives CASSFRPGLAGEGAEQYF.